The 29 T cell receptor beta chains below come from one sample, sequenced in a study of regulatory dendritic cells for organ transplantation. Profiled with immunoSEQ multiplex PCR; TCRdb holds only in-frame clones, not every one. The sample shows approximately 11,000 clones, under 90% of them seen only once. No antigen has been assigned to these receptors. CFSE-labeled sorted T cells met regulatory or mature dendritic cells for five to six days. Sequences were obtained from naive CD8+ T cells from blood cultured with dendritic cells. Sample subset: CD45RA+ naive T cells. The receptor set was obtained from a human donor in good health.

The chain is built from TRBV5-4 and TRBJ2-7; TRBD1 aligns across 10 bases. CDR3 size: 14 residues. J was trimmed by 1 base and V by 4 bases; bases with no gene match: 2. CDR1 is SGHNT and CDR2 is YYREEE in the germline V gene (reference sequence). CDR3 protein: CASSRDRGSYEQYF. The CDR3 bases are TGTGCCAGCAGCCGGGACAGGGGATCCTACGAGCAGTACTTC.

V usage is TRBV7-2 and J usage is TRBJ2-7, with D hard to call. CDR1 and CDR2 (germline): SGHTA, FQGNSA. V was trimmed by 5 bases and J by 4 bases, leaving 12 bases between them. This CDR3 is 13 amino acids long. CDR3 in DNA: TGTGCCAGCAGCCCAGGACGAGTTTACGAGCAGTACTTC. Residues: CASSPGRVYEQYF.

This sequence joins TRBV29-1 and TRBJ1-1; D is possibly TRBD1 (5 bases). The CDR3 loop spans 12 amino acids. The V and J ends lost 1 base and 10 bases respectively, with 13 bases between them. Germline V gene sequence: CDR1 SQVTM, CDR2 ANQGSEA. CDR3 sequence reads: CSVEVGTQAAFF. CDR3 DNA sequence: TGCAGCGTTGAAGTGGGGACCCAAGCAGCTTTCTTT.

This clone was recorded a few times. This sequence joins TRBV19 and TRBJ1-1; D might be TRBD1 (6 bases). Germline CDR1 LNHDA, CDR2 SQIVND (reference sequence). The CDR3 covers 16 residues. V was cut by 3 bases and J by 0 bases, with 14 bases left in between. The CDR3 here is CASSIGGPPLNTEAFF. The CDR3 DNA reads TGTGCCAGTAGTATCGGGGGGCCACCCCTGAACACTGAAGCTTTCTTT.

The gene calls are TRBV28 and TRBJ1-1; no clear D gene. The CDR3 has 14 amino acids. Trimming stripped 6 bases from V and 4 bases from J, with 15 bases between. Germline V gene lookup returns CDR1 MDHEN and CDR2 SYDVKM. The CDR3, as DNA: TGTGCCAGCAGCGACCCGCCGCTAGGCACTGAAGCTTTCTTT. As protein: CASSDPPLGTEAFF. The entire variable domain, with the rest obtained from reference TRBV28 and TRBJ1-1, is as follows: DVKVTQSSRYLVKRTGEKVFLECVQDMDHENMFWYRQDPGLGLRLIYFSYDVKMKEKGDIPEGYSVSREKKERFSLILESASTNQTSMYLCASSDPPLGTEAFFGQGTRLTVV.

The chain links TRBV6-1 to TRBJ1-1; 8 bases line up with TRBD1. This CDR3 comprises 15 residues. V lost 4 bases and J lost 1; bases outside the gene matches: 5. Germline CDR1 and CDR2: MNHNS and SASEGT. CDR3 nucleotides: TGTGCCAGCAGTGCCTCCGGGACAGGGAACACTGAAGCTTTCTTT. This gives the protein CASSASGTGNTEAFF.

This chain uses TRBV27 with TRBJ2-1; TRBD2 matches 8 bases. Trimming took 5 bases from V and 6 from J; bases not matched to a gene: 9. Germline assignment: CDR1 MNHEY and CDR2 SMNVEV (reference sequence). The CDR3 is 15 amino acids. The CDR3 DNA follows: TGTGCCAGCAGTCTCATAGCGGGAACGGGCAATGAGCAGTTCTTC. Amino acids: CASSLIAGTGNEQFF.

CDR3 residues: CASSHGSRAIEAFF. In DNA form, the CDR3 reads TGTGCCAGCAGCCACGGATCCAGGGCCATTGAAGCTTTCTTT. The chain employs TRBV6-5 and TRBJ1-1; D possibly corresponds to TRBD1 (5 bases). Germline loops: CDR1 MNHEY, CDR2 SVGAGI. V was pared by 6 bases and J by 7 bases, with 18 bases between. The CDR3 runs to 14 residues.

This clone showed up just once. The chain combines TRBV7-9 with TRBJ2-2; D might be TRBD2 (5 bases). Germline loops: CDR1 SEHNR, CDR2 FQNEAQ (reference sequence). V was cut by 1 base and J by 6 bases, with 12 bases left in between. The CDR3 totals 15 residues. The DNA for the CDR3 is TGTGCCAGCAGCTTAGGGGCTCCGGGGTCCGGGGAGCTGTTTTTT. Protein: CASSLGAPGSGELFF.

This clone was counted once. The V and J genes are TRBV10-3 and TRBJ1-1, with 7 positions matching TRBD1. This CDR3 is 18 amino acids long. Per germline, CDR1 ENHRY and CDR2 SYGVKD. The J segment lost 4 bases and the V segment lost 4 bases, leaving 18 bases of the junction unmatched. CDR3 sequence: CAISGGTATLDRVTEAFF. For the CDR3, the DNA is TGTGCCATCAGTGGGGGGACAGCGACACTCGATCGGGTCACTGAAGCTTTCTTT.

The genes are TRBV2 and TRBJ2-2, with a weak D call TRBD2 (5 bases). The CDR3 is 16 amino acids. CDR1 is SNHLY, CDR2 FYNNEI, per germline. V was cut by 7 bases and J by 1 base, with 16 bases left in between. In DNA form, the CDR3 reads TGTGCCAGCACCGACTTCGGACTCGGGAACACCGGGGAGCTGTTTTTT. It codes for CASTDFGLGNTGELFF.

The chain recombines TRBV9 with TRBJ1-4, with 7 bases that match TRBD1. Germline CDR1 is SGDLS and CDR2 is YYNGEE. V shed 4 bases, J shed 2 bases, and the junction held 8 bases outside the gene matches. The CDR3 length is 16 residues. CDR3 amino acids: CASSLKPGQTNEKLFF. The CDR3 nucleotides are TGTGCCAGCAGCCTCAAGCCGGGACAGACTAATGAAAAACTGTTTTTT.

This chain uses TRBV9 with TRBJ2-7, with D perhaps TRBD2 (6 bases). The germline V gene has CDR1 SGDLS and CDR2 YYNGEE. The CDR3 totals 13 residues. Trimming removed 0 bases at V and 4 bases at J, with 8 bases between. The CDR3 DNA is TGTGCCAGCAGCGTAGAAAGCGGGTACGAGCAGTACTTC. The encoded protein is CASSVESGYEQYF.

This clone was seen just once. The chain uses TRBV6-5 and TRBJ2-2; D gene uncertain. This CDR3 is built from 14 residues. CDR1 is MNHEY and CDR2 is SVGAGI in the germline V gene. V was pared by 3 bases and J by 4 bases, with 9 bases between. The CDR3 nucleotides read TGTGCCAGCAGTTATGGCACGGCCACCGGGGAGCTGTTTTTT. Translated, it gives CASSYGTATGELFF.

This clone has just one count. The chain couples TRBV7-9 to TRBJ1-5; D gene uncertain. The CDR3 consists of 15 residues. V was trimmed by 1 base and J by 3 bases, leaving 10 bases between them. CDR1 is SEHNR and CDR2 is FQNEAQ in the germline V gene (reference sequence). The CDR3 DNA is TGTGCCAGCAGCTTAGGCGCAGGACCCAATCAGCCCCAGCATTTT. As protein: CASSLGAGPNQPQHF. Combining the CDR3 with reference TRBV7-9 and TRBJ1-5 gives the whole variable domain DTGVSQNPRHKITKRGQNVTFRCDPISEHNRLYWYRQTLGQGPEFLTYFQNEAQLEKSRLLSDRFSAERPKGSFSTLEIQRTEQGDSAMYLCASSLGAGPNQPQHFGDGTRLSIL.

This clone was seen once. The chain has TRBV9 and TRBJ2-7; D gene uncertain. Looked up from germline, CDR1 is SGDLS and CDR2 is YYNGEE. This CDR3 is built from 15 residues. Trimming shortened V by 0 bases and J by 0 bases, and 10 bases separated the two germline ends. CDR3 DNA: TGTGCCAGCAGCGTAGAAGGCATTAGCTCCTACGAGCAGTACTTC. It encodes CASSVEGISSYEQYF.

The rearrangement joins TRBV10-3 to TRBJ2-7; tentatively, D is TRBD2 (6 bases). V was trimmed by 4 bases and J by 9 bases, leaving 13 bases between them. The CDR3 is 12 amino acids. Germline V CDR1 and CDR2: ENHRY, SYGVKD. For the CDR3, the DNA is TGTGCCATCAGTGCGGACTACGTTGCGCAGTACTTC. Translation gives CAISADYVAQYF.

The rearrangement uses TRBV7-9 and TRBJ1-2, with a possible D match to TRBD1 (6 bases). Trimming removed 6 bases at V and 6 bases at J, with 17 bases between. CDR1 and CDR2 (germline): SEHNR, FQNEAQ (reference sequence). The CDR3 covers 14 residues. CDR3 amino acids: CASRSQGFSDGYTF. CDR3 nucleotide sequence: TGTGCCAGCAGGTCACAGGGATTTTCGGATGGCTACACCTTC. The full variable domain, in which reference TRBV7-9 and TRBJ1-2 provide the parts outside the CDR3, is DTGVSQNPRHKITKRGQNVTFRCDPISEHNRLYWYRQTLGQGPEFLTYFQNEAQLEKSRLLSDRFSAERPKGSFSTLEIQRTEQGDSAMYLCASRSQGFSDGYTFGSGTRLTVV.

V gene TRBV6-5 combines with J gene TRBJ1-3; D possibly corresponds to TRBD1 (5 bases). V dropped 10 bases and J dropped 3 bases, with 16 bases sitting between them. Germline assignment: CDR1 MNHEY and CDR2 SVGAGI. The CDR3 is 14 residues long. CDR3 sequence reads: CATNTGTDGNTIYF. CDR3 sequence (DNA): TGTGCCACCAACACCGGGACGGATGGAAACACCATATATTTT.

This clone has just one count. The chain carries TRBV19 and TRBJ2-1; D not certain. Trimming took off 1 base at V and 8 bases at J, with 12 bases between the two ends. This CDR3 region has 14 residues. In germline, CDR1 is LNHDA, CDR2 SQIVND (reference sequence). In nucleotides, the CDR3 is TGTGCCAGTAGTATAGGGCCCGCAGTATATGAGCAGTTCTTC. Its translation: CASSIGPAVYEQFF.

The chain couples TRBV19 to TRBJ1-2; no reliable D call. The CDR3 runs to 13 residues. The V gene lost 0 bases and the J gene lost 8 bases, with 10 bases spanning the gap. Germline V gene lookup returns CDR1 LNHDA and CDR2 SQIVND (reference sequence). The CDR3 loop reads CASSIDLEAGYTF. CDR3 DNA sequence: TGTGCCAGTAGTATAGATCTAGAGGCCGGCTACACCTTC.

The V call is TRBV14, the J call TRBJ2-7, with D unclear. Trimming removed 3 bases from V and 2 bases from J, with 11 bases in between. Germline V gives CDR1 SGHDN, CDR2 FVKESK. The CDR3 has 14 residues. The CDR3 is CASSQGFSTYEQYF. The CDR3 DNA sequence: TGTGCCAGCAGCCAGGGGTTTAGCACCTACGAGCAGTACTTC. Full variable domain (remainder filled in from reference TRBV14 and TRBJ2-7): EAGVTQFPSHSVIEKGQTVTLRCDPISGHDNLYWYRRVMGKEIKFLLHFVKESKQDESGMPNNRFLAERTGGTYSTLKVQPAELEDSGVYFCASSQGFSTYEQYFGPGTRLTVT.

The CDR3, as DNA: TGTGCCACCAGCAGAGATCGGGGTAGCGGGCATCAAAAGGGGCAGTTCTTC. As protein: CATSRDRGSGHQKGQFF. The chain joins TRBV15 to TRBJ2-1, with TRBD2 matching over 7 bases. Germline values: CDR1 LNHNV, CDR2 YYDKDF (reference sequence). Trimming cost V 0 bases and J 12 bases; bases outside gene matches: 17. The CDR3 totals 17 residues.

The V call is TRBV5-1, the J call TRBJ2-1; D may correspond to TRBD1 or TRBD2 (5 bases each). V lost 6 bases, J lost 3 bases, and 19 bases lay in between. This CDR3 comprises 16 residues. In germline, CDR1 is SGHRS, CDR2 YFSETQ. As DNA, the CDR3 is TGCGCCAGCAAATTATGGACGGGGACGGACTACAATGAGCAGTTCTTC. Translation: CASKLWTGTDYNEQFF.

This rearrangement joins TRBV28 to TRBJ2-7; D gene unclear. The CDR3 is made up of 16 amino acids. The V gene's germline CDR1 is MDHEN and CDR2 SYDVKM. Trimming took 3 bases from V and 3 from J, leaving 18 bases between them. DNA for the CDR3: TGTGCCAGCAGTTTTAGGTCGGACCCACCTCTCTACGAGCAGTACTTC. The encoded protein is CASSFRSDPPLYEQYF.

This chain connects TRBV13 to TRBJ1-1; TRBD1 matches 7 bases. The CDR3 totals 13 residues. Germline loops: CDR1 PRHDT, CDR2 FYEKMQ (reference sequence). The trim removed 6 bases at V and 3 bases at J, leaving 4 bases unmatched. Here the CDR3 DNA reads TGTGCCAGCAGAGAAACAGGGGACACTGAAGCTTTCTTT. It translates to CASRETGDTEAFF. The variable domain in full, completed from reference TRBV13 and TRBJ1-1, reads AAGVIQSPRHLIKEKRETATLKCYPIPRHDTVYWYQQGPGQDPQFLISFYEKMQSDKGSIPDRFSAQQFSDYHSELNMSSLELGDSALYFCASRETGDTEAFFGQGTRLTVV.

This clone has a handful of counts. The V and J genes are TRBV5-5 and TRBJ1-5; no clear D. The V gene lost 0 bases and the J gene lost 11 bases, with 18 bases spanning the gap. This CDR3 spans 15 amino acids. Germline CDR1 and CDR2: SGHKS and YYEKEE (reference sequence). Here the CDR3 reads CASSLDVGDRGAQHF. CDR3 nucleotides: TGTGCCAGCAGCTTGGATGTCGGGGATCGGGGAGCCCAGCATTTT.

CDR3 nucleotides: TGTGCCAGCAGTTACCCCGGACTAGCGGGAGTTGAGACCCAGTACTTC. It specifies CASSYPGLAGVETQYF. The chain is built from TRBV6-5 and TRBJ2-5; 13 nucleotides match TRBD2. Per germline, CDR1 MNHEY and CDR2 SVGAGI. J gave up 5 bases and V 2 bases, and 5 bases lay outside the gene matches. The CDR3 totals 16 residues.

This sequence joins TRBV9 and TRBJ2-3; 8 nucleotides line up with TRBD2. Germline V CDR1 and CDR2: SGDLS, YYNGEE. With V trimmed by 6 bases and J by 2 bases, 5 bases remained unmatched. CDR3 size: 14 residues. The CDR3 is CASTPGLVTDTQYF. CDR3 DNA sequence: TGTGCCAGCACCCCGGGACTAGTCACAGATACGCAGTATTTT.